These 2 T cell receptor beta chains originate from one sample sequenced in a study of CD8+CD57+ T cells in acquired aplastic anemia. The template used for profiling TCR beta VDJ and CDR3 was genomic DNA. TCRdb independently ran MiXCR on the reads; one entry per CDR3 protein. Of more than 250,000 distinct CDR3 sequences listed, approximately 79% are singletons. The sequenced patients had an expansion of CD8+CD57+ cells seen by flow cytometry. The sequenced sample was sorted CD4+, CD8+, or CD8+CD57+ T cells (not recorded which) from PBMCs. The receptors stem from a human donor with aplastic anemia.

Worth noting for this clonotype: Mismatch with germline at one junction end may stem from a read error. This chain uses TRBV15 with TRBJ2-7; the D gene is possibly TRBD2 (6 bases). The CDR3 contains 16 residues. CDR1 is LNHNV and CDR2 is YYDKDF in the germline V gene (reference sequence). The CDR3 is CATSRGDDPKGGEQYF. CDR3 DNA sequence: TGTGCCACCAGCAGAGGGGACGATCCCAAGGGCGGGGAGCAGTACTTT.

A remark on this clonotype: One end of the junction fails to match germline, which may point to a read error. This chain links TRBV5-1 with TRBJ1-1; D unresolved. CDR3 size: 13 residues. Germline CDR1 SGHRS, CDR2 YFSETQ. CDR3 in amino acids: CASSSGSNTEAFF. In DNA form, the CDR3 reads TGTGCCAGCAGCTCGGGATCGAACACTGAAGCTTTCTTT.